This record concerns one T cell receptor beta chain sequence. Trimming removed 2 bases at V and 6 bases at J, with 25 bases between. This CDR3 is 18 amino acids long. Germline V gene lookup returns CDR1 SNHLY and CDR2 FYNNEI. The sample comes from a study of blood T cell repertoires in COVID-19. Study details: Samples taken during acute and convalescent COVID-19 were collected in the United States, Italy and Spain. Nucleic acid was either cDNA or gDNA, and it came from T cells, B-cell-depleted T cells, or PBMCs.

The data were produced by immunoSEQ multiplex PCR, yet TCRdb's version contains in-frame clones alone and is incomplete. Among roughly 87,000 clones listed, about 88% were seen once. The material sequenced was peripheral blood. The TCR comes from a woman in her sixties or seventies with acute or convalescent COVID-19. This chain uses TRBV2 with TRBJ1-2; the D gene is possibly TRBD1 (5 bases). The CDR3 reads CASSEIGREWEVSDGYTF. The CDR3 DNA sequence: TGTGCCAGCAGTGAAATCGGCAGGGAGTGGGAGGTAAGTGATGGCTACACCTTC.